This is a list of T cell receptor beta chains from one sample in a study of cytomegalovirus exposure and HLA in healthy donors. The repertoire was sequenced with immunoSEQ multiplex PCR; TCRdb's copy has only in-frame clones and lacks some. The sample has about 250,000 clones, roughly 70% seen once. The specimen sequenced was PBMCs. The origin of the receptors is a female donor in good health and CMV-seronegative. CDR3s include the opening cysteine and the closing phenylalanine or tryptophan. Fields, in order: D gene, clone size, J gene, V gene, CDR3 protein, CDR3 DNA. The D gene is left open where the match is weak. Size is omitted from some rows. Given values are once, few, many or a class for expanded clones.

- | - | TRBJ1-2 | TRBV6-6 | CASSYSAQYYGYTF | TGTGCCAGCAGTTACTCAGCACAGTACTATGGCTACACCTTC
TRBD2 | - | TRBJ2-5 | TRBV2 | CASRGLGDQETQYF | TGTGCCAGCAGAGGACTAGGAGACCAAGAGACCCAGTACTTC
- | - | TRBJ2-3 | TRBV15 | CATSRVGGGGDTQYF | TGTGCCACCAGCAGAGTTGGGGGAGGGGGAGATACGCAGTATTTT
TRBD1 | - | TRBJ1-2 | TRBV5-4 | CASSWGAGTAVNGYTF | TGTGCCAGCAGCTGGGGGGCCGGGACAGCAGTGAATGGCTACACCTTC
- | - | TRBJ2-3 | TRBV27 | CASSLTVLVGLGDTQYF | TGTGCCAGCAGTTTAACGGTACTAGTCGGTTTGGGGGATACGCAGTATTTT
TRBD1 | - | TRBJ2-3 | TRBV11-3 | CASSWTGVPDTQYF | TGTGCCAGCAGCTGGACAGGGGTTCCAGATACGCAGTATTTT
- | - | TRBJ1-2 | TRBV4-1 | CASSQDWSVAPYGYTF | TGCGCCAGCAGCCAAGATTGGTCGGTTGCTCCTTATGGCTACACCTTC
- | - | TRBJ1-5 | TRBV12-5 | CASAVGQSRQPQHF | TGTGCTAGTGCCGTCGGACAATCGAGACAGCCCCAGCATTTT
TRBD2 | few | TRBJ2-7 | TRBV5-1 | CASSPGLADYEQYF | TGCGCCAGCAGCCCGGGACTAGCGGACTACGAGCAGTACTTC
TRBD2 | few | TRBJ2-3 | TRBV4-2 | CASSQEASGSRYGTQYF | TGTGCCAGCAGCCAAGAAGCTAGCGGGAGTCGGTACGGTACGCAGTATTTT
TRBD2 | few | TRBJ2-1 | TRBV9 | CASSVDPGLAYNEQFF | TGTGCCAGCAGCGTAGACCCAGGACTAGCCTACAATGAGCAGTTCTTC
- | - | TRBJ2-5 | TRBV11-2 | CASSRRDARGTQYF | TGTGCCAGCAGCCGACGGGACGCGCGGGGGACCCAGTACTTC
- | few | TRBJ2-2 | TRBV6-1 | CAVNRENTGELFF | TGTGCCGTGAACAGGGAGAACACCGGGGAGCTGTTTTTT
TRBD1 | - | TRBJ1-1 | TRBV11-2 | CASSQQGASVTEAFF | TGTGCCAGCAGCCAACAGGGGGCGAGTGTCACTGAAGCTTTCTTT
TRBD2 | - | TRBJ2-7 | TRBV11-2 | CASSLWGLAGGSSSYEQYF | TGTGCCAGCAGCTTATGGGGACTAGCGGGAGGATCTAGCTCCTACGAGCAGTACTTC
TRBD1 | - | TRBJ1-2 | TRBV4-1 | CASSQAPLDRGLYGYTF | TGCGCCAGCAGCCAAGCTCCCCTGGACAGGGGATTATATGGCTACACCTTC
TRBD1 | - | TRBJ2-7 | TRBV5-4 | CASSPADRSYEQYF | TGTGCCAGCAGCCCGGCGGACAGGTCCTACGAGCAGTACTTC
TRBD1 | few | TRBJ1-2 | TRBV7-9 | CASLYAGQGANGYTF | TGTGCCAGCCTATATGCCGGACAGGGGGCAAATGGCTACACCTTC
- | - | TRBJ2-3 | TRBV20-1 | CSAIADTQYF | TGCAGTGCTATAGCCGATACGCAGTATTTT
TRBD2 | - | TRBJ2-7 | TRBV11-2 | CASSLDGTSGYEQYF | TGTGCCAGCAGCTTAGACGGGACTAGCGGCTACGAGCAGTACTTC
- | - | TRBJ1-4 | TRBV7-9 | CASSGMWSTNEKLFF | TGTGCCAGCAGCGGCATGTGGTCAACTAATGAAAAACTGTTTTTT
TRBD2 | once | TRBJ2-1 | TRBV19 | CASSIDGVLAEPYNEQFF | TGTGCCAGTAGTATCGACGGTGTACTAGCGGAACCCTACAATGAGCAGTTCTTC
TRBD2 | - | TRBJ2-3 | TRBV14 | CASSQGGLAGHTQYF | TGTGCCAGCAGCCAAGGAGGGCTAGCGGGCCATACGCAGTATTTT
TRBD2 | - | TRBJ2-5 | TRBV19 | CASSPKGGLAGPLGETQYF | TGTGCCAGTAGTCCCAAGGGGGGACTAGCGGGCCCCCTCGGGGAGACCCAGTACTTC
- | - | TRBJ2-3 | TRBV5-1 | CASSLVARITTDTQYF | TGCGCCAGCAGCTTGGTAGCCCGTATAACCACAGATACGCAGTATTTT
TRBD2 | - | TRBJ2-1 | TRBV6-5 | CASSYSPQLASGEQFF | TGTGCCAGCAGTTACTCCCCCCAACTAGCTAGCGGTGAGCAGTTCTTC
- | few | TRBJ2-7 | TRBV11-2 | CASSLIGGNEQYF | TGTGCCAGCAGCTTAATTGGGGGGAACGAGCAGTACTTC
TRBD1 | - | TRBJ2-7 | TRBV5-4 | CASSEQGAAYEQYF | TGTGCCAGCAGCGAACAGGGGGCCGCCTACGAGCAGTACTTC
TRBD1 | - | TRBJ1-2 | TRBV25-1 | CASSDRTGSNYGYTF | TGTGCCAGCAGTGATCGGACAGGGTCTAACTATGGCTACACCTTC
- | - | TRBJ2-2 | TRBV21-1 | CASSKVSQGKLGGELFF | TGTGCCAGCAGCAAAGTATCCCAGGGTAAGTTGGGCGGGGAGCTGTTTTTT
TRBD1 | - | TRBJ1-2 | TRBV29-1 | CSVEAGDRARLQGYTF | TGCAGCGTTGAAGCGGGGGACAGGGCCCGCTTGCAGGGCTACACCTTC
TRBD1 | - | TRBJ1-4 | TRBV5-5 | CASSPGTAVREKLFF | TGTGCCAGCAGCCCCGGGACAGCTGTTCGTGAAAAACTGTTTTTT
TRBD1 | once | TRBJ2-1 | TRBV4-1 | CASSQNRDRPVRSPYNEQFF | TGCGCCAGCAGCCAAAATCGGGACAGGCCCGTGAGATCCCCCTACAATGAGCAGTTCTTC
TRBD2 | - | TRBJ2-7 | TRBV10-1 | CASSDPTSGTSEQYF | TGCGCCAGCAGTGACCCGACTAGCGGGACCTCCGAGCAGTACTTC
- | once | TRBJ1-1 | TRBV28 | CASSLGAVTEAFF | TGTGCCAGCAGTTTAGGGGCGGTCACTGAAGCTTTCTTT
TRBD1 | - | TRBJ1-3 | TRBV7-6 | CASSLDRARSGNTIYF | TGTGCCAGCAGCCTAGACAGGGCCCGCTCTGGAAACACCATATATTTT
- | - | TRBJ2-2 | TRBV9 | CASSVAGQGHTGELFF | TGTGCCAGCAGCGTAGCTGGGCAGGGGCACACCGGGGAGCTGTTTTTT